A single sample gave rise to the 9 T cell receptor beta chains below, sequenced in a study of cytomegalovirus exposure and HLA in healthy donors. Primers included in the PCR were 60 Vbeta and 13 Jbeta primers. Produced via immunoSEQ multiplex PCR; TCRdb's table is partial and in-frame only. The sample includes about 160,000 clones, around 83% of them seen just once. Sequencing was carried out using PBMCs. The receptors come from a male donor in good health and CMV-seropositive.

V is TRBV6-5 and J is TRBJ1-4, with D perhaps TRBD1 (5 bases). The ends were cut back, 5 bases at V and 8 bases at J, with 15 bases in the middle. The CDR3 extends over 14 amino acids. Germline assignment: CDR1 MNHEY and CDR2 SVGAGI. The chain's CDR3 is CASSRQPEGEKLFF. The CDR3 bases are TGTGCCAGCAGTCGGCAGCCGGAGGGGGAAAAACTGTTTTTT.

The CDR3 protein is CASSQDLAVDTQYF. The CDR3 coding sequence is TGCGCCAGCAGCCAAGATTTGGCGGTAGATACGCAGTATTTT. The genes are TRBV4-3 and TRBJ2-3, with D hard to call. Trimming took off 0 bases at V and 5 bases at J, with 9 bases between the two ends. Germline CDR1 LGHNA, CDR2 YSLEER. The CDR3 runs 14 residues.

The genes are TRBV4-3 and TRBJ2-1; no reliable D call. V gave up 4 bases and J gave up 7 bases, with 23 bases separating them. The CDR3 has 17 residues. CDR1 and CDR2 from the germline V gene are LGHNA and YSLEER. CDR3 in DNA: TGCGCCAGCAGCCCCTCAATGGGCGACATGTCGCCGAATGAGCAGTTCTTC. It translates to CASSPSMGDMSPNEQFF.

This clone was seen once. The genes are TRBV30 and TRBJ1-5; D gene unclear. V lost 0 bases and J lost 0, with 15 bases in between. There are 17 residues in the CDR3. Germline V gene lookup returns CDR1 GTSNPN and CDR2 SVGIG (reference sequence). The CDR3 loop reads CAWSVLGMGSSNQPQHF. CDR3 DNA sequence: TGTGCCTGGAGTGTATTGGGCATGGGCTCTAGCAATCAGCCCCAGCATTTT.

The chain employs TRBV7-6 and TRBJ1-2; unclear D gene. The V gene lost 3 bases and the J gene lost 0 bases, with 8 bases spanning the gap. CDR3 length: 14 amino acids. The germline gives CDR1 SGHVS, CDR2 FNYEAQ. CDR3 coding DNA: TGTGCCAGCAGCTTGGGAGGGTCTAACTATGGCTACACCTTC. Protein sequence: CASSLGGSNYGYTF.

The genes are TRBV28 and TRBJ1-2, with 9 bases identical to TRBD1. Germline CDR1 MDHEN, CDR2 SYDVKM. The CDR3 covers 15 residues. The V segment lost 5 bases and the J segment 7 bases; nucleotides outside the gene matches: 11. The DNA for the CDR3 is TGTGCCAGCAGTCCTCCTAGCGGACAGGGGTTTGGCTACACCTTC. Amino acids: CASSPPSGQGFGYTF.

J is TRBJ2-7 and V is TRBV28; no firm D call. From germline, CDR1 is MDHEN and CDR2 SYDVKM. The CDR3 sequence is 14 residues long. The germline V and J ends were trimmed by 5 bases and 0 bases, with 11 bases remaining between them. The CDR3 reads CASSPSAVSYEQYF. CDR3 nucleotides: TGTGCCAGCAGTCCCTCCGCGGTCTCCTACGAGCAGTACTTC.

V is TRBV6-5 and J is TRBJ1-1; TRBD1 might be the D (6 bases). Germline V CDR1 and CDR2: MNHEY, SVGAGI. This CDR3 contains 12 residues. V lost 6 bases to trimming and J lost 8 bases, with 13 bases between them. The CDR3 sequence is CASSRGQGEAFF. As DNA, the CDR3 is TGTGCCAGCAGCAGAGGGCAGGGGGAAGCTTTCTTT.

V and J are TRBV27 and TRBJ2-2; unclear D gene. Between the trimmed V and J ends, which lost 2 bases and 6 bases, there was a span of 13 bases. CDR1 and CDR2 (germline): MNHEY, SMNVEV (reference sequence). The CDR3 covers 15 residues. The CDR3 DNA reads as TGTGCCAGCAGTTTACTACACCCACGGGCCGGGGAGCTGTTTTTT. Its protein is CASSLLHPRAGELFF.